This T cell receptor beta chain was sequenced during a study of blood T cells in healthy people across ages. CDR1 and CDR2 from the germline V gene are MDHEN and SYDVKM. The ends lost 5 bases at V and 4 bases at J; junction bases unmatched: 7. CDR3 length: 14 residues. Study observations and caveats: The diversity estimates, figures obtained from one million T cells, were considered underestimates. In older individuals, TCR beta diversity per million T cells was lower, falling roughly linearly with age.

On this clonotype: Its antigen is unknown.

With a J-beta primer mix and a sample-barcoded 5' primer, a second PCR ran roughly 7 to 11 cycles. Via MiXCR, TCRdb re-called the 5' RACE reads, giving one row per CDR3 protein. Of roughly 800,000 distinct CDR3 sequences listed, about 36% are singletons. The V call is TRBV28, the J call TRBJ2-5; TRBD1 matches at 7 bases. This receptor was identified in a man aged 18 to 29 in good health. The sequenced sample was blood. The CDR3 protein is CASSETGRRETQYF. CDR3 DNA: TGTGCCAGCAGTGAGACAGGGCGCCGAGAGACCCAGTACTTC.